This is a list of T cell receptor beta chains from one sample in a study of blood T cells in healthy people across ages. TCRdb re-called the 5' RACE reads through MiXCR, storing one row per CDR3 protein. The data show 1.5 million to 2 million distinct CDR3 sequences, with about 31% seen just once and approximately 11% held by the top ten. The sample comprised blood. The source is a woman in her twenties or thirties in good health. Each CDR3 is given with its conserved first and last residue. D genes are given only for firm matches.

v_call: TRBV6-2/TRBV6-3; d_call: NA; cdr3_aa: CASSDNPRTLFRYEQYF
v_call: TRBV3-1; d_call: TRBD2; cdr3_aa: CASSHGVAGTGGLEQYF
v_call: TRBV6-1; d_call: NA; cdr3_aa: CARSKSGTTRFTGELFF
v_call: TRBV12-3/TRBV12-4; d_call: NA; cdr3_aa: CASSQTHTDTQYF
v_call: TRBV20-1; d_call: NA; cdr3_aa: CSARARSGANVLTF
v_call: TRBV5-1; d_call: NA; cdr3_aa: CASSLDVGANVLTF
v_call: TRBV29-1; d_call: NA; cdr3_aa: CSVSSDGGRSYEQYF
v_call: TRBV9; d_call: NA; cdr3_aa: CASSVDAGHKQETQYF
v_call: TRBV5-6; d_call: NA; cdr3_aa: CASSAPPTGDYGYTF
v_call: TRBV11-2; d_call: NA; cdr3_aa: CASRVLAGANVLTF
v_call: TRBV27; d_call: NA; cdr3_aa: CASSPLWAYYDNEQFF
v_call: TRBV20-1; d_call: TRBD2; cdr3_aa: CSARRTSDPFEQYF
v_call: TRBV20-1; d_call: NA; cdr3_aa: CSAKGYRVGSGSNRPQHF
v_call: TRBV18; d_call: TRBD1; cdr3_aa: CASSLISGGQGNTGELFF
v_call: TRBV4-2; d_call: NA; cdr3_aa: CASSQLPQGAYGQYF
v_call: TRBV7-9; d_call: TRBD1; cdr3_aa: CASGLSGTGGDSPLHF
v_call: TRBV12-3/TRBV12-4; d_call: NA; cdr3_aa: CASRGTTPSGTEAFF
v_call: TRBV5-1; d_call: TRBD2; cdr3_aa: CASSYTSGPSYNEQFF
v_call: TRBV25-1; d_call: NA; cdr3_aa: CASSEIGVSPLHF
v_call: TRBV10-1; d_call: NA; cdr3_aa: CASSEGARDTQYF
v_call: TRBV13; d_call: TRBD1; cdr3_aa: CASSSRQGATGNTIYF
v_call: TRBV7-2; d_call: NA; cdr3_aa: CASSSQASYEQYF
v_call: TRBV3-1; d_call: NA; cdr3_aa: CASSQFTGSTNEKLFF
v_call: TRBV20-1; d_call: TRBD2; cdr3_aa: CSAGGTSGRHRNEQFF
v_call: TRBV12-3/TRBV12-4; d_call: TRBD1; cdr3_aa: CASSHQGQGLNEQFF
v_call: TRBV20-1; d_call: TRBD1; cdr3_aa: CSARETTGSDYEQYF
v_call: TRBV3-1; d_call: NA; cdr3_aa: CASSPGIGFQAFF
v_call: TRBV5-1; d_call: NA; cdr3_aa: CASSPVGTSYEQYF
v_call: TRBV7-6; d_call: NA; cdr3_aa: CASSLRAATNNEQFF
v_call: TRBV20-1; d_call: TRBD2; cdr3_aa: CSADDSGGHEQFF
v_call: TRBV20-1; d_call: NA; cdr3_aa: CSARGRAYNEKLFF
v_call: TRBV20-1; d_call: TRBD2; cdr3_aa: CSARDGGGTYEQYF
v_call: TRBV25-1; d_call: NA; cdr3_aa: CASREGHNEQYF
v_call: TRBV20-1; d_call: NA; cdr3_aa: CSARDLLMTGATSTQETQYF
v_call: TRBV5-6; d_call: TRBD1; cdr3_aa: CASSSTPGQGLEGEQYF
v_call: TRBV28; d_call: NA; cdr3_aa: CASSPPLGGNQPQHF
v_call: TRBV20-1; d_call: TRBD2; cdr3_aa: CSARDMREGAGQQYF
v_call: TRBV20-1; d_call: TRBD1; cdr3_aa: CSARPEGQGAWLDTF
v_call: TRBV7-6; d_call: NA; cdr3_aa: CAGSLDSPYQAYEQYF
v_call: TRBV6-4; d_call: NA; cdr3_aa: CASSASRRGEAFF